This T cell receptor (beta chain) was identified during a study of blood T cell repertoires in COVID-19. Background on the study: T cells, B-cell-depleted T cells, or PBMCs provided the cDNA or gDNA that served as material.

The CDR3 sequence is 12 residues long. CDR1 is SGHNT and CDR2 is YYREEE in the germline V gene (reference sequence). The V end lost 5 bases, the J end lost 2 bases, and 5 bases lay between the germline ends. In the source study's methods: Reference gene primers were amplified, and this amplification served to estimate nucleated cell counts. TCRdb keeps only in-frame clones here, not all; method: immunoSEQ multiplex PCR. The D gene and trimming were derived from the DNA, and the V and J assignments and clone size from that table. The sample has 200,000 to 300,000 clones; almost 85% are singletons. The source is a man aged 45 to 65 with acute or convalescent COVID-19. V and J are TRBV5-4 and TRBJ2-4; D is uncertain. Specimen: peripheral blood. This CDR3 reads CASSSSKNIQYF. The CDR3, as DNA: TGTGCCAGCAGTTCATCCAAAAACATTCAGTACTTC. Full variable domain (rest looked up from reference TRBV5-4 and TRBJ2-4): ETGVTQSPTHLIKTRGQQVTLRCSSQSGHNTVSWYQQALGQGPQFIFQYYREEENGRGNFPPRFSGLQFPNYSSELNVNALELDDSALYLCASSSSKNIQYFGAGTRLSVL.